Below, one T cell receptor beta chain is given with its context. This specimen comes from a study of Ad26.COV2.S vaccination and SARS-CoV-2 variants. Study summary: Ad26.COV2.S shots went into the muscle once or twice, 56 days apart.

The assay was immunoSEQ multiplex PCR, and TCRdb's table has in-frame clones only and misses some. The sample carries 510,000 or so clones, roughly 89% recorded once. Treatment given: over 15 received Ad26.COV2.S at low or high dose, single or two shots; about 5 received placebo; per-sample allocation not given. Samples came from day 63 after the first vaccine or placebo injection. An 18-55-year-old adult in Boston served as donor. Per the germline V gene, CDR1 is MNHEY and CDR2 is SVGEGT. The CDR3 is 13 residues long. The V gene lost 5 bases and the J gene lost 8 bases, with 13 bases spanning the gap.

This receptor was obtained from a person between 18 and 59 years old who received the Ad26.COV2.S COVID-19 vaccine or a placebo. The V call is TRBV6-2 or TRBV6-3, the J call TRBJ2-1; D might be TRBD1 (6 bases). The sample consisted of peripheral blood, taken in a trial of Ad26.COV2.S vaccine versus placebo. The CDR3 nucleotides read TGTGCCAGCAGTCCCGGGACAAGGGATGAGCAGTTCTTC. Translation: CASSPGTRDEQFF.